This passage covers 30 T cell receptor beta chains from one sample sequenced in a study of glioma-infiltrating T cells after dendritic cell vaccination. The method was immunoSEQ multiplex PCR; TCRdb's version includes in-frame clones alone and lacks a portion of them. The sample has tens of thousands of clones; approximately 81% are singletons. The time point here: after dendritic cell vaccination, including at tumor progression/relapse. The sample in question was blood, obtained after dendritic cell vaccination. These receptors all come from a human donor with glioblastoma.

The CDR3 DNA follows: TGTGCCAGCAGTACAGGGTATCAGCCCCAGCATTTT. It codes for CASSTGYQPQHF. V gene TRBV6-1 combines with J gene TRBJ1-5; the D gene is possibly TRBD1 (6 bases). In germline, CDR1 is MNHNS, CDR2 SASEGT. V lost 5 bases to trimming and J lost 5 bases, with 7 bases between them. The CDR3 has 12 amino acids.

A single count supports this clone. The CDR3 here is CASSPRETYEQYF. The CDR3 coding sequence is TGTGCCAGCAGCCCGAGGGAAACCTACGAGCAGTACTTC. The rearrangement links TRBV7-8 to TRBJ2-7, with TRBD2 as a possible D gene (5 bases). Per germline, CDR1 SGHVS and CDR2 FQNEAQ. The V end lost 5 bases, the J end lost 2 bases, and 10 bases lay between the germline ends. The CDR3 is 13 amino acids.

The chain uses TRBV5-6 and TRBJ1-5, with D uncertain. Germline V gene sequence: CDR1 SGHDT, CDR2 YYEEEE. The V gene lost 1 base and the J gene lost 2 bases, with 7 bases spanning the gap. The CDR3 is 14 residues long. The CDR3 coding sequence is TGTGCCAGCAGCTTGTACGAGGGCAATCAGCCCCAGCATTTT. This gives the protein CASSLYEGNQPQHF.

This clone was seen a few times. The chain couples TRBV5-6 to TRBJ1-5; D unclear. CDR1 and CDR2 from the germline V gene are SGHDT and YYEEEE. The CDR3 is 15 residues long. The germline V and J ends were trimmed by 3 bases and 2 bases, with 12 bases remaining between them. CDR3 region: CASSYRGSGNQPQHF. In nucleotides, the CDR3 is TGTGCCAGCAGCTACCGGGGATCCGGCAATCAGCCCCAGCATTTT.

This chain links TRBV2 with TRBJ2-5; TRBD2 agrees at 7 bases. After removal of 1 base from V and 5 bases from J, the junction contained 4 bases not matched to a gene. The CDR3 length is 14 residues. The V gene's germline CDR1 is SNHLY and CDR2 FYNNEI. CDR3 loop: CASSEDKGGETQYF. The CDR3 region has the DNA TGTGCCAGCAGTGAAGATAAGGGAGGGGAGACCCAGTACTTC. Combining the CDR3 with reference TRBV2 and TRBJ2-5 gives the whole variable domain EPEVTQTPSHQVTQMGQEVILRCVPISNHLYFYWYRQILGQKVEFLVSFYNNEISEKSEIFDDQFSVERPDGSNFTLKIRSTKLEDSAMYFCASSEDKGGETQYFGPGTRLLVL.

The chain carries TRBV5-1 and TRBJ1-5; TRBD1 matches at 8 bases. Germline lookup yields CDR1 SGHRS and CDR2 YFSETQ. The trim removed 0 bases at V and 4 bases at J, leaving 6 bases unmatched. The CDR3 runs to 16 residues. This CDR3 is CASSLEGTGKNQPQHF. The CDR3 DNA reads as TGCGCCAGCAGCTTGGAAGGGACAGGCAAAAATCAGCCCCAGCATTTT.

The chain carries TRBV4-1 and TRBJ2-7; possible D gene TRBD2, 5 bases. Germline values: CDR1 MGHRA, CDR2 YSYEKL. V was trimmed by 0 bases and J by 1 base, leaving 10 bases between them. The CDR3 is 15 residues long. The CDR3 DNA reads TGCGCCAGCAGCCAAGAAGCGGCACGTTCCTACGAGCAGTACTTC. This gives the protein CASSQEAARSYEQYF.

Turning to this clone: The same CDR3 is also encoded by other DNA sequences in this sample. The chain is built from TRBV28 and TRBJ2-5, with 11 bases lining up with TRBD1. Trimming took 5 bases from V and 5 from J; bases not matched to a gene: 7. This CDR3 contains 15 residues. Germline V gives CDR1 MDHEN, CDR2 SYDVKM. DNA of the CDR3: TGTGCCAGCAGTACCCGGACAGGGGGCCAGGAGACCCAGTACTTC. This codes for CASSTRTGGQETQYF.

In the case of this clone: The germline gene is not matched at one end of the junction; a read error may be the cause. The genes are TRBV10-3 and TRBJ1-1; TRBD1 matches at 10 bases. The germline V gene encodes CDR1 ENHRY and CDR2 SYGVKD. This CDR3 comprises 15 residues. The CDR3 loop reads CAISELDRGNAEAFF. CDR3 DNA sequence: TGTGCCATCAGTGAGTTGGACAGGGGGAACGCTGAAGCTTTCTTT.

The chain carries TRBV28 and TRBJ2-7; D perhaps matches TRBD1 (5 bases). Looked up from germline, CDR1 is MDHEN and CDR2 is SYDVKM. The V gene lost 5 bases and the J gene lost 6 bases, with 20 bases spanning the gap. CDR3 length: 15 amino acids. The CDR3 sequence: CASSPPRQGKGEQYF. For the CDR3, the DNA is TGTGCCAGCAGTCCTCCCCGGCAGGGTAAGGGCGAGCAGTACTTC.

V and J are TRBV5-4 and TRBJ2-3, with 7 bases matching TRBD1. The CDR3 length is 16 residues. The germline V gene has CDR1 SGHNT and CDR2 YYREEE (reference sequence). After removal of 3 bases from V and 0 bases from J, the junction contained 7 bases not matched to a gene. The DNA of the CDR3 is TGTGCCAGCAGCTCTCGGATACAGGGGAGCACAGATACGCAGTATTTT. It is translated as CASSSRIQGSTDTQYF.

The chain is built from TRBV4-1 and TRBJ2-2, with 9 bases fitting TRBD2. Germline CDR1 reads MGHRA; CDR2 reads YSYEKL. J gave up 6 bases and V 6 bases, and 5 bases lay outside the gene matches. This CDR3 has 14 residues. The CDR3 DNA follows: TGCGCCAGCAGGATTAGCGGGAGCTCCGGGGAGCTGTTTTTT. Translating it yields CASRISGSSGELFF.

V and J are TRBV6-5 and TRBJ2-1, with a possible D match to TRBD1 (6 bases). The CDR3 runs 13 residues. The V end lost 0 bases, the J end lost 12 bases, and 12 bases lay between the germline ends. CDR1 and CDR2 (germline): MNHEY, SVGAGI. CDR3 loop: CASSYSRGSMQFF. CDR3 DNA sequence: TGTGCCAGCAGTTACTCCAGGGGAAGTATGCAGTTCTTC.

This clone was found once. This likely comes from a read error, as the CDR3 has no conserved phenylalanine or tryptophan at its end. The chain links TRBV27 to TRBJ2-7; TRBD2 might be the D (6 bases). Germline CDR1 and CDR2: MNHEY and SMNVEV (reference sequence). Trimming took 5 bases from V and 3 from J, leaving 17 bases between them. The CDR3 has 15 amino acids. For the CDR3, the DNA is TGTGCCAGCAGTAAACCGGGACTTGCGAACTACGAGCAGTACCTC. Translation: CASSKPGLANYEQYL.

This chain joins TRBV5-1 and TRBJ1-3, with D unresolved. V dropped 1 base and J dropped 4 bases, with 12 bases sitting between them. This CDR3 spans 15 amino acids. CDR1 is SGHRS, CDR2 YFSETQ, per germline. CDR3: CASSLSSGAGNTIYF. The DNA of the CDR3 is TGCGCCAGCAGCTTGAGTTCCGGTGCAGGAAACACCATATATTTT.

V usage is TRBV9 and J usage is TRBJ1-1, with D perhaps matching TRBD1 (6 bases). Trimming pared 0 bases from V and 3 bases from J, leaving 9 bases between. Germline lookup yields CDR1 SGDLS and CDR2 YYNGEE. This CDR3 has 14 amino acids. CDR3: CASSVVSGDTEAFF. The CDR3 region has the DNA TGTGCCAGCAGCGTAGTGTCAGGGGACACTGAAGCTTTCTTT.

V and J are TRBV6-1 and TRBJ2-5; 7 bases are a match to TRBD1. J was trimmed by 1 base and V by 1 base; bases with no gene match: 3. This CDR3 contains 15 residues. Germline loops: CDR1 MNHNS, CDR2 SASEGT. The CDR3 region is CASSEVAGGQETQYF. CDR3 DNA: TGTGCCAGCAGTGAAGTGGCAGGGGGCCAAGAGACCCAGTACTTC.

This chain joins TRBV29-1 and TRBJ2-1; D possibly corresponds to TRBD2 (6 bases). The CDR3 runs 15 residues. CDR1 SQVTM and CDR2 ANQGSEA come from the germline V gene. V was cut by 7 bases and J by 6 bases, with 22 bases left in between. CDR3 protein: CSGQRRASVGNEQFF. The CDR3 region has the DNA TGCAGCGGGCAGAGGAGGGCTAGCGTAGGCAATGAGCAGTTCTTC.

In DNA form, the CDR3 reads TGTGCCAGCAGTGATGGAGTCTCCTATAATTCACCCCTCCACTTT. Its translation is CASSDGVSYNSPLHF. The chain joins TRBV5-4 to TRBJ1-6; no reliable D call. Deletions cut 5 bases from V and 0 bases from J, with 9 bases between. The V gene's germline CDR1 is SGHNT and CDR2 YYREEE (reference sequence). The CDR3 is made up of 15 amino acids.

The V call is TRBV27, the J call TRBJ2-3, with 10 bases aligning to TRBD2. The length of the CDR3 is 15 residues. The V gene's germline CDR1 is MNHEY and CDR2 SMNVEV (reference sequence). The V segment lost 3 bases and the J segment 11 bases; nucleotides outside the gene matches: 11. The chain's CDR3 is CASSLEGLAEPKQYF. The DNA for the CDR3 is TGTGCCAGCAGTTTGGAAGGACTAGCGGAACCGAAGCAGTATTTT.

The chain joins TRBV7-2 to TRBJ2-2; D remains unclear. V lost 5 bases and J 4 bases, leaving 14 bases between the germline ends. Germline CDR1 reads SGHTA; CDR2 reads FQGNSA. The CDR3 totals 15 residues. CDR3 coding DNA: TGTGCCAGCAGCCCCCGTCGGGTCGTCACCGGGGAGCTGTTTTTT. Its protein is CASSPRRVVTGELFF.

This rearrangement joins TRBV18 to TRBJ1-1; 7 positions agree with TRBD1. The CDR3 contains 14 residues. Germline V lookup: CDR1 KGHSH, CDR2 LQKENI. Trimming took 4 bases from V and 0 from J; bases not matched to a gene: 2. The CDR3 region has the DNA TGTGCCAGCTCACAACAGGGGATGAACACTGAAGCTTTCTTT. It specifies CASSQQGMNTEAFF.

The chain links TRBV10-3 to TRBJ1-6; 10 bases map to TRBD1. This CDR3 comprises 16 residues. The V gene end was trimmed by 6 bases and the J gene end by 4 bases; junction bases not matched to a gene: 6. Germline CDR1 and CDR2: ENHRY and SYGVKD. The CDR3 nucleotides are TGTGCCATCAGCGAGCCGGGACAGGGGTATAATTCACCCCTCCACTTT. Protein product: CAISEPGQGYNSPLHF.

J is TRBJ2-1 and V is TRBV5-8; 8 bases are a match to TRBD1. V shed 4 bases and J 5 bases; nucleotides not matched to a gene: 8. CDR1 is SGHTS, CDR2 YDEGEE, per germline. The CDR3 is made up of 15 amino acids. For the CDR3, the DNA is TGTGCCAGCAGCGTAGGACAGGGAGTGAACAATGAGCAGTTCTTC. It translates to CASSVGQGVNNEQFF.

Here the CDR3 reads CASSPAHRAANEKLFF. The CDR3, as DNA: TGTGCCAGCAGCCCCGCCCACAGGGCCGCTAATGAAAAACTGTTTTTT. The chain couples TRBV28 to TRBJ1-4; D is perhaps TRBD1 (6 bases). The CDR3 contains 16 residues. The V gene lost 6 bases and the J gene lost 3 bases, with 17 bases spanning the gap. The V gene's germline CDR1 is MDHEN and CDR2 SYDVKM.

This rearrangement joins TRBV6-5 to TRBJ2-3, with 7 bases aligning to TRBD2. After removal of 2 bases from V and 3 bases from J, the junction contained 8 bases not matched to a gene. Germline-derived CDR1 and CDR2 are MNHEY and SVGAGI. The CDR3 totals 16 residues. CDR3 DNA sequence: TGTGCCAGCAGTTACCTCGGGGGAGGGGTGACAGATACGCAGTATTTT. Translating gives CASSYLGGGVTDTQYF.

This clone was counted many times. The J gene is TRBJ2-5, the V gene TRBV7-7, with a possible D match to TRBD1 (6 bases). The germline V and J ends were trimmed by 4 bases and 4 bases, with 19 bases remaining between them. This CDR3 is built from 16 residues. Germline V gene sequence: CDR1 SSHAT, CDR2 FNYEAQ (reference sequence). This chain's CDR3 is CASSSDPVGAGETQYF. The CDR3, as DNA: TGTGCCAGCAGCTCAGACCCGGTGGGGGCAGGAGAGACCCAGTACTTC.

V gene TRBV6-5 combines with J gene TRBJ2-1, with D possibly being TRBD1 (5 bases). With 7 bases removed from V and 4 bases from J, the gap between germline ends came to 11 bases. Germline values: CDR1 MNHEY, CDR2 SVGAGI. The CDR3 covers 13 residues. CDR3 protein: CASMAGKYNEQFF. The CDR3 bases are TGTGCCAGCATGGCAGGGAAGTACAATGAGCAGTTCTTC.

The chain recombines TRBV6-5 with TRBJ1-5; no clear D. CDR3 length equals 13 residues. The germline V gene encodes CDR1 MNHEY and CDR2 SVGAGI. Trimming pared 2 bases from V and 5 bases from J, leaving 7 bases between. CDR3 DNA: TGTGCCAGCAGTTACGACGGGTATCAGCCCCAGCATTTT. Encoded protein: CASSYDGYQPQHF.

The CDR3 is CASSSAGAQETQYF. In DNA, the CDR3 is TGTGCCAGCAGTTCCGCAGGTGCACAAGAGACCCAGTACTTC. This chain connects TRBV7-3 to TRBJ2-5; no definite D call. Between the trimmed V and J ends, which lost 6 bases and 2 bases, there was a span of 13 bases. The CDR3 is 14 amino acids. Germline lookup yields CDR1 SGHTA and CDR2 FQGTGA.